What follows are 24 T cell receptor beta chains derived from one specimen sequenced in a study of vaccination and CD4 T cells after COVID-19. The treatment was: approximately nine-day PBMC culture with coronavirus spike peptide pools or control peptides (ViraFEST assay). Cultured CD4+ T-cell DNA underwent Oncomine TCR Beta short-read sequencing. TCRdb used MiXCR to reprocess the PCR reads, holding one entry per CDR3 protein. The sample shows around 15,000 distinct CDR3 sequences, approximately 63% of them seen only once. No antigens are known for them. Sequencing was done on a sample of CD4+ T cells from blood, cultured in vitro. Receptors originate from a human donor who had recovered from COVID-19.

The chain links TRBV28 to TRBJ1-5, with D possibly TRBD1 on 6 matching bases. The CDR3 extends over 15 amino acids. Trimming pared 1 base from V and 7 bases from J, leaving 14 bases between. Germline CDR1 is MDHEN and CDR2 is SYDVKM. For the CDR3, the DNA is TGTGCCAGCAGTTTATACAGGAGGGGGTACCAGCCCCAGCATTTT. Translation gives CASSLYRRGYQPQHF.

The rearrangement uses TRBV27 and TRBJ2-3; TRBD1 matches 7 bases. CDR1 and CDR2 (germline): MNHEY, SMNVEV (reference sequence). The ends lost 2 bases at V and 2 bases at J; junction bases unmatched: 7. The CDR3 consists of 16 residues. CDR3 in DNA: TGTGCCAGCAGTTTACACCGGGACAGCACCACAGATACGCAGTATTTT. Amino acids: CASSLHRDSTTDTQYF.

This clonotype has a handful of counts. The CDR3 bases are TGTGCCTGGAGTACCGGGACAATGAGGAATCAGCCCCAGCATTTT. Translated: CAWSTGTMRNQPQHF. V gene TRBV30 combines with J gene TRBJ1-5, with D possibly being TRBD1 (6 bases). V lost 2 bases to trimming and J lost 4 bases, with 15 bases between them. The CDR3 spans 15 residues. In germline, CDR1 is GTSNPN, CDR2 SVGIG (reference sequence).

The chain carries TRBV6-1 and TRBJ1-1, with D unclear. This CDR3 has 14 amino acids. Germline V gives CDR1 MNHNS, CDR2 SASEGT. Trimming shortened V by 2 bases and J by 2 bases, and 9 bases separated the two germline ends. CDR3 bases: TGTGCCAGCAGTGAAAAGCCGGATAACACTGAAGCTTTCTTT. This translates into CASSEKPDNTEAFF.

The chain uses TRBV2 and TRBJ2-7; D might be TRBD2 (5 bases). CDR3 length equals 12 residues. Trimming left V 1 base short and J 9 bases short, with 10 bases between. Germline CDR1 reads SNHLY; CDR2 reads FYNNEI. CDR3 region: CASSEGWTRQYF. The CDR3 region has the DNA TGTGCCAGCAGTGAAGGGTGGACTCGGCAGTACTTC.

The V gene is TRBV20-1, the J gene TRBJ1-5; D not resolved. Trimming pared 0 bases from V and 1 base from J, leaving 10 bases between. CDR1 and CDR2 (germline): DFQATT, SNEGSKA (reference sequence). The CDR3 totals 15 residues. The CDR3 sequence: CSARDRTLSNQPQHF. The CDR3 region has the DNA TGCAGTGCTAGAGATCGCACATTAAGCAATCAGCCCCAGCATTTT.

This clonotype turned up a few times. The J gene is TRBJ2-7, the V gene TRBV20-1, with 16 bases matching TRBD2. The germline V gene encodes CDR1 DFQATT and CDR2 SNEGSKA (reference sequence). This CDR3 comprises 17 residues. The V and J ends lost 5 bases and 7 bases, in that order; junction bases with no gene match: 14. The CDR3 DNA reads TGCAGTGCTGAGGGGACTAGCGGGAGGGGGCCCCCCGGGGAGCAGTACTTC. As protein: CSAEGTSGRGPPGEQYF.

This clonotype was counted once. The chain couples TRBV4-2 to TRBJ2-3, with TRBD2 matching over 9 bases. This CDR3 region has 17 residues. CDR1 and CDR2 (germline): LGHNA, YNFKEQ. With 1 base clipped from V and 2 bases from J, the junction kept 7 bases outside the gene matches. The CDR3 loop is CASSQGALAGLTDTQYF. CDR3 bases: TGTGCCAGCAGCCAAGGGGCCCTAGCGGGACTCACAGATACGCAGTATTTT.

This clonotype showed up just a few times. This rearrangement joins TRBV28 to TRBJ1-5; TRBD1 is a possible D gene (5 bases). CDR3 size: 12 residues. Germline-derived CDR1 and CDR2 are MDHEN and SYDVKM. V dropped 6 bases and J dropped 9 bases, with 12 bases sitting between them. The CDR3 loop is CASRPQGLPQHF. DNA of the CDR3: TGTGCCAGCAGACCTCAGGGCTTGCCCCAGCATTTT.

In its sample, this clonotype was seen a few times. The genes are TRBV6-1 and TRBJ2-1; 9 positions match TRBD1. Losses at the gene ends were 6 bases for V and 0 bases for J; bases not matched to a gene: 15. The CDR3 has 19 residues. Germline values: CDR1 MNHNS, CDR2 SASEGT. CDR3 sequence reads: CASSPGTGRLGGSYNEQFF. CDR3 nucleotide sequence: TGTGCCAGCAGCCCCGGGACAGGGAGGTTGGGGGGCTCCTACAATGAGCAGTTCTTC.

The chain links TRBV12-3 or TRBV12-4 to TRBJ2-7; either TRBD1 or TRBD2 may fit D (6 bases each). V gave up 0 bases and J gave up 4 bases, with 10 bases separating them. The CDR3 has 14 residues. CDR3 residues: CASSLAGGHYEQYF. CDR3 sequence (DNA): TGTGCCAGCAGTTTAGCAGGGGGGCATTACGAGCAGTACTTC.

The chain links TRBV5-4 to TRBJ2-7; 13 positions match TRBD2. Germline V gives CDR1 SGHNT, CDR2 YYREEE (reference sequence). The CDR3 length is 15 residues. V lost 1 base, J lost 9 bases, and 7 bases stayed unmatched. As DNA, the CDR3 is TGTGCCAGCAGCTTGTCGTGGACTAGCGGGAGAAGGCAGTACTTC. Amino acids: CASSLSWTSGRRQYF.

This chain joins TRBV24-1 and TRBJ2-1; 9 bases are a match to TRBD2. V gave up 9 bases and J gave up 3 bases; unmatched junction bases: 14. Germline lookup yields CDR1 KGHDR and CDR2 SFDVKD. This CDR3 has 17 amino acids. CDR3 sequence (DNA): TGTGCCACCGGAGAGGTCGGTAGCGGGAGAGGCTACAATGAGCAGTTCTTC. It specifies CATGEVGSGRGYNEQFF.

The rearrangement uses TRBV11-2 and TRBJ2-1, with 8 nucleotides matching TRBD2. This CDR3 is 15 amino acids long. Germline CDR1 SGHAT, CDR2 FQNNGV. Trimming removed 6 bases from V and 0 bases from J; junction bases left unmatched: 4. This CDR3 reads CASSTGTSSYNEQFF. The DNA of the CDR3 is TGTGCCAGCAGTACCGGGACTAGCTCCTACAATGAGCAGTTCTTC.

The chain has TRBV19 and TRBJ2-7, with 10 bases identical to TRBD1. Germline assignment: CDR1 LNHDA and CDR2 SQIVND (reference sequence). After removal of 3 bases from V and 2 bases from J, the junction contained 4 bases not matched to a gene. The CDR3 contains 15 residues. The CDR3 loop reads CASSIPGQGAYEQYF. The CDR3, as DNA: TGTGCCAGTAGTATCCCCGGACAGGGGGCCTACGAGCAGTACTTC.

V and J are TRBV20-1 and TRBJ2-2; TRBD1 is a possible D gene (6 bases). The CDR3 has 13 residues. Germline CDR1 is DFQATT and CDR2 is SNEGSKA (reference sequence). Deletions cut 4 bases from V and 5 bases from J, with 11 bases between. The CDR3 region is CSATSQGTGELFF. DNA of the CDR3: TGCAGTGCTACGTCTCAGGGGACCGGGGAGCTGTTTTTT.

This clonotype was detected only once. The chain uses TRBV20-1 and TRBJ2-2, with 8 bases that match TRBD2. The germline CDR1 and CDR2 sequences are DFQATT and SNEGSKA (reference sequence). The CDR3 spans 14 residues. Trimming cost V 2 bases and J 5 bases; bases outside gene matches: 4. The CDR3 DNA reads as TGCAGTGCTAGAAGCGGGAGAGGGACCGGGGAGCTGTTTTTT. This encodes CSARSGRGTGELFF.

This chain links TRBV28 with TRBJ1-1; the D is unclear. The germline V and J ends were trimmed by 5 bases and 4 bases, with 5 bases remaining between them. The CDR3 is 11 residues long. Germline V gene sequence: CDR1 MDHEN, CDR2 SYDVKM. CDR3 sequence (DNA): TGTGCCAGCAGTATCCCCACTGAAGCTTTCTTT. Translating gives CASSIPTEAFF.

The J gene is TRBJ1-1, the V gene TRBV29-1, with D unclear. CDR3 length: 13 residues. The V gene's germline CDR1 is SQVTM and CDR2 ANQGSEA. The V gene lost 6 bases and the J gene lost 5 bases, with 16 bases spanning the gap. CDR3: CSVAVGPRTEAFF. The CDR3 coding sequence is TGCAGCGTCGCTGTTGGGCCAAGGACTGAAGCTTTCTTT.

This clonotype occurred a few times. The rearrangement links TRBV20-1 to TRBJ1-2, with 7 nucleotides matching TRBD1. This CDR3 spans 14 amino acids. J lost 7 bases, V lost 1 base, and 9 bases had no gene match. Germline loops: CDR1 DFQATT, CDR2 SNEGSKA (reference sequence). This CDR3 is CSARAPTGRVGYTF. The CDR3 region has the DNA TGCAGTGCTAGAGCCCCGACAGGGAGGGTTGGCTACACCTTC.

The gene calls are TRBV28 and TRBJ1-5; D is possibly TRBD1 (6 bases). The length of the CDR3 is 15 residues. Trimming took 1 base from V and 6 from J, leaving 13 bases between them. The germline gives CDR1 MDHEN, CDR2 SYDVKM. The CDR3 is CASSLYRGGGQPQHF. CDR3 coding DNA: TGTGCCAGCAGTTTATATAGGGGGGGCGGTCAGCCCCAGCATTTT.

The chain carries TRBV20-1 and TRBJ2-7; 9 nucleotides align to TRBD2. CDR1 DFQATT and CDR2 SNEGSKA come from the germline V gene (reference sequence). V trimming: 1 base; J trimming: 5 bases; junction bases outside the gene matches: 9. The CDR3 length is 15 residues. CDR3 amino acids: CSARGSSGINNEQYF. CDR3 DNA: TGCAGTGCTAGAGGGTCTAGCGGGATAAACAACGAGCAGTACTTC.

The genes are TRBV28 and TRBJ1-1; D possibly corresponds to TRBD1 (5 bases). Looked up from germline, CDR1 is MDHEN and CDR2 is SYDVKM. Trimming removed 6 bases at V and 1 base at J, with 9 bases between. The CDR3 loop spans 13 amino acids. CDR3 sequence: CASRVGGNTEAFF. The CDR3 DNA reads TGTGCCAGCAGAGTTGGGGGGAACACTGAAGCTTTCTTT.

The rearrangement links TRBV27 to TRBJ1-6; TRBD1 might be the D (5 bases). V lost 2 bases and J lost 8, with 13 bases in between. The CDR3 spans 15 residues. Germline V gives CDR1 MNHEY, CDR2 SMNVEV (reference sequence). The CDR3 protein is CASSLGGPWDSPLHF. The CDR3, as DNA: TGTGCCAGCAGTTTAGGGGGACCTTGGGATTCACCCCTCCACTTT.